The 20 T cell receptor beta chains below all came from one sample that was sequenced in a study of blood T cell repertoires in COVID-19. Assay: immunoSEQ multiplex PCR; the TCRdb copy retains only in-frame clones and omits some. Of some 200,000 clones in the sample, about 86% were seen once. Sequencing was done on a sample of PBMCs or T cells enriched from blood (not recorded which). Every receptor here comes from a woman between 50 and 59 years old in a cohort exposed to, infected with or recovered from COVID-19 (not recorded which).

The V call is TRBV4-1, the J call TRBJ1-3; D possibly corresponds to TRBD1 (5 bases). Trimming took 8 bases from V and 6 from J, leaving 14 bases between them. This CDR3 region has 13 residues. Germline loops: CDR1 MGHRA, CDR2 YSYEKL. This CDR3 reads CASRPTGENTIYF. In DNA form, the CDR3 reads TGCGCCAGCCGCCCGACGGGGGAAAACACCATATATTTT.

The CDR3 coding sequence is TGTGCCAGCAGCGTAGATGGCGGCGGGGATACGCAGTATTTT. Amino acids: CASSVDGGGDTQYF. The chain joins TRBV9 to TRBJ2-3; the D gene is possibly TRBD2 (5 bases). V lost 0 bases and J lost 6, with 11 bases in between. The germline V gene encodes CDR1 SGDLS and CDR2 YYNGEE. The CDR3 covers 14 residues. The full variable domain, its missing parts supplied by reference TRBV9 and TRBJ2-3, is DSGVTQTPKHLITATGQRVTLRCSPRSGDLSVYWYQQSLDQGLQFLIQYYNGEERAKGNILERFSAQQFPDLHSELNLSSLELGDSALYFCASSVDGGGDTQYFGPGTRLTVL.

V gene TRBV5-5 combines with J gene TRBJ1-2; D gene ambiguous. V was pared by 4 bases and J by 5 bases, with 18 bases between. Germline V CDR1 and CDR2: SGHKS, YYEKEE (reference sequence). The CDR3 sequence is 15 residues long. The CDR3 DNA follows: TGTGCCAGCAGCCCCGGCGGGCGCTCTGGGTATGGCTACACCTTC. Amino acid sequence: CASSPGGRSGYGYTF.

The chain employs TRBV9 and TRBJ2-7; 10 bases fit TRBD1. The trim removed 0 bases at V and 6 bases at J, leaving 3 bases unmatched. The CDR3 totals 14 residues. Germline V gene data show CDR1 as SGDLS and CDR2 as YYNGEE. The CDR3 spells CASSVDGTGVEQYF. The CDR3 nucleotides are TGTGCCAGCAGCGTAGATGGGACAGGGGTCGAGCAGTACTTC. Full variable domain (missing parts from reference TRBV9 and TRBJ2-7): DSGVTQTPKHLITATGQRVTLRCSPRSGDLSVYWYQQSLDQGLQFLIQYYNGEERAKGNILERFSAQQFPDLHSELNLSSLELGDSALYFCASSVDGTGVEQYFGPGTRLTVT.

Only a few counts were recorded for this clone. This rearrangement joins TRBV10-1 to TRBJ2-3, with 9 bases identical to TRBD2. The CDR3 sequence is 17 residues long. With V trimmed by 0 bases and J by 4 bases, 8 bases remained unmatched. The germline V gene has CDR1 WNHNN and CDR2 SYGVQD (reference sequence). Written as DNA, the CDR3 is TGCGCCAGCAGTGAGTCGATAAGTAGCGGGGGTTCAGATACGCAGTATTTT. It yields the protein CASSESISSGGSDTQYF.

CDR3 sequence (DNA): TGTGCCAGCAGCGTGGGACAGGGGCGCGCTTGGGATACGCAGTATTTT. Its translation: CASSVGQGRAWDTQYF. V and J are TRBV5-8 and TRBJ2-3; the match to TRBD1 covers 10 bases. This CDR3 has 16 residues. The germline V gene has CDR1 SGHTS and CDR2 YDEGEE. V trimming: 4 bases; J trimming: 6 bases; junction bases outside the gene matches: 11.

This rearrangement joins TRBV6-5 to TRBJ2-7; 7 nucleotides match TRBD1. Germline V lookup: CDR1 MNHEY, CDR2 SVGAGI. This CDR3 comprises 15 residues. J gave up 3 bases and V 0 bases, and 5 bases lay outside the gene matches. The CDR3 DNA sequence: TGTGCCAGCAGTTACTCCTCGACAGGGCGCTACGAGCAGTACTTC. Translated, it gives CASSYSSTGRYEQYF.

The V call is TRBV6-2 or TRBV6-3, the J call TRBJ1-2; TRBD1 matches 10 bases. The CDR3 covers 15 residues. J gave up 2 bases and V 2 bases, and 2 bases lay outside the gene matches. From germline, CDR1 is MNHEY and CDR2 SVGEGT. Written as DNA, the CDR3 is TGTGCCAGCAGTTACCCGGGACAGGGGAACTATGGCTACACCTTC. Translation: CASSYPGQGNYGYTF.

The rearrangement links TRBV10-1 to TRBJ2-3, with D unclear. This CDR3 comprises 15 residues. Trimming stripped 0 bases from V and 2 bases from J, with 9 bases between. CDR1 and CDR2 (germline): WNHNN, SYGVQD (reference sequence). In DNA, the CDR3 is TGCGCCAGCAGTGAGTCCCCCTTACTCACAGATACGCAGTATTTT. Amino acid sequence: CASSESPLLTDTQYF.

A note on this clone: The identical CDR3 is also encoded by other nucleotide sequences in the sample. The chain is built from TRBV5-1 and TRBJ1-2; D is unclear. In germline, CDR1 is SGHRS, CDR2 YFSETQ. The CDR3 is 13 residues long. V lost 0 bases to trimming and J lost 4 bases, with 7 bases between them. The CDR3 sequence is CASSLGQSYGYTF. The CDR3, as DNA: TGCGCCAGCAGCTTGGGGCAAAGCTATGGCTACACCTTC. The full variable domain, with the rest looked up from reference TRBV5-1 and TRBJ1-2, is KAGVTQTPRYLIKTRGQQVTLSCSPISGHRSVSWYQQTPGQGLQFLFEYFSETQRNKGNFPGRFSGRQFSNSRSEMNVSTLELGDSALYLCASSLGQSYGYTFGSGTRLTVV.

The CDR3 region is CASSLLGGGGKYDSPLHF. CDR3 nucleotide sequence: TGCGCCAGCAGCTTATTAGGCGGGGGCGGTAAATATGATTCACCCCTCCACTTT. The rearrangement uses TRBV5-1 and TRBJ1-6; TRBD1 might be the D (6 bases). The V end lost 2 bases, the J end lost 8 bases, and 23 bases lay between the germline ends. The CDR3 sequence is 18 residues long. CDR1 is SGHRS and CDR2 is YFSETQ in the germline V gene.

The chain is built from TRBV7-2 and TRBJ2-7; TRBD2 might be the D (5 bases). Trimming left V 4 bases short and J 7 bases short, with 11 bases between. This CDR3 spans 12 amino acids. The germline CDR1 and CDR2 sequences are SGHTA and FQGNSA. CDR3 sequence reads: CASSSQSGEQYF. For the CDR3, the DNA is TGTGCCAGCAGCTCCCAGTCGGGGGAGCAGTACTTC.

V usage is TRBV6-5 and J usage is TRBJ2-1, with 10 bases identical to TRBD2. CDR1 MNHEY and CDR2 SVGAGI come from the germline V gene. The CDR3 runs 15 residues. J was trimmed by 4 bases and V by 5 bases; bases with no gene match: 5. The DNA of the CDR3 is TGTGCCAGCAGTCTCAGCGGGGGGGGATACAATGAGCAGTTCTTC. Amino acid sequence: CASSLSGGGYNEQFF.

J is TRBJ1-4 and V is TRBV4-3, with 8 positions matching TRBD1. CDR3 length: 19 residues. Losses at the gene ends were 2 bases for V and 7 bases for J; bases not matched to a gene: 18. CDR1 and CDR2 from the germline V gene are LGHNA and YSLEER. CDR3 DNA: TGCGCCAGCAGCCAATTTCTGAGTGGGGCGGACAGGGTTGGTGAAAAACTGTTTTTT. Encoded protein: CASSQFLSGADRVGEKLFF.

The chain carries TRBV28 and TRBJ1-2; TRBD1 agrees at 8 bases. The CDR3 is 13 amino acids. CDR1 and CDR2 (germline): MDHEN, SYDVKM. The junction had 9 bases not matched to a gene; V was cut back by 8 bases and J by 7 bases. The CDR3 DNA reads TGTGCCAGCTGGAACAGGGGGTCTGGTGGCTACACCTTC. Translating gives CASWNRGSGGYTF.

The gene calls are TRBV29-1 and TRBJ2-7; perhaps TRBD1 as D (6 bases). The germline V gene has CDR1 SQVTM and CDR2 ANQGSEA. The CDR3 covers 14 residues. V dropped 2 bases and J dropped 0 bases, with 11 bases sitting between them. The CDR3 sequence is CSVESRDNSYEQYF. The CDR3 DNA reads TGCAGCGTTGAATCCCGGGACAACTCCTACGAGCAGTACTTC.

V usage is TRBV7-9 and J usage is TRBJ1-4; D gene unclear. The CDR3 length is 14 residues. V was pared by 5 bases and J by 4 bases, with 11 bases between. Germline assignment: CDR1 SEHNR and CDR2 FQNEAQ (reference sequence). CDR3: CASSRLSSNEKLFF. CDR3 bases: TGTGCCAGCAGCCGACTGTCTAGTAATGAAAAACTGTTTTTT.

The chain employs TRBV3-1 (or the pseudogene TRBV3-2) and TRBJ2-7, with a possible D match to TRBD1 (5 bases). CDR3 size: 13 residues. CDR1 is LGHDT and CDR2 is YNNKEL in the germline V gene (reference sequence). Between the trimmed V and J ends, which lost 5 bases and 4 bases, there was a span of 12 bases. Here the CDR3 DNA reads TGTGCCAGCAGCTACAACCAGGGTTACGAGCAGTACTTC. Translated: CASSYNQGYEQYF.

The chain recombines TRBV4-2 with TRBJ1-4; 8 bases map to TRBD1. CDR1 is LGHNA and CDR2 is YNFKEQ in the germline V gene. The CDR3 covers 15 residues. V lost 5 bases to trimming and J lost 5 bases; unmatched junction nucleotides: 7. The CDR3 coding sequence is TGTGCCAGCAGCTTACGGACAGGGACGAATGAAAAACTGTTTTTT. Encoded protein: CASSLRTGTNEKLFF.

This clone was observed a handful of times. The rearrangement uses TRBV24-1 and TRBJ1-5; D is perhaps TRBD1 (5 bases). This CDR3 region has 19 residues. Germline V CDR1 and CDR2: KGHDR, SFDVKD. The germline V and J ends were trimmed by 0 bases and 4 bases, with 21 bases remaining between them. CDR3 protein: CATSDLRLSPQDQNQPQHF. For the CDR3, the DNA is TGTGCCACCAGTGATTTGCGACTTTCCCCACAGGATCAAAATCAGCCCCAGCATTTT.